The clone carrying this TCR beta chain was counted only a few times. Its antigen is undetermined. V was cut by 1 base and J by 8 bases, with 11 bases left in between. Germline-derived CDR1 and CDR2 are LGHNA and YSLEER. The CDR3 spans 13 residues. This record belongs to a study of response to subunit inactivated influenza vaccine. One entry per CDR3 protein results from TCRdb running MiXCR on the RT-PCR reads. The sample holds just under 250,000 distinct CDR3 sequences, 9% to 15% seen once. Study-wide findings and caveats: Every seasonal influenza vaccination brings in few new T cells, the authors suggested.

The rearrangement links TRBV4-3 to TRBJ2-5; D unclear. The source of this sequence is a man aged 45-65 years who received an inactivated influenza vaccine. Sequenced material: non-naive T cells sorted from PBMCs, taken roughly 15 days before vaccination. CDR3 region: CASSQADGGTQYF. CDR3 in DNA: TGCGCCAGCAGCCAAGCAGACGGCGGAACCCAGTACTTC.